Detailed here is one T cell receptor (beta chain). No antigen is known for it. This CDR3 has 15 residues. Germline V lookup: CDR1 SGHKS, CDR2 YYEKEE (reference sequence). Between the trimmed V and J ends, which lost 5 bases and 0 bases, there was a span of 12 bases. The sample is drawn from a study of T cell responses to AZD1222 COVID-19 vaccine. General study results and limits: The number of AZD1222 recipients seropositive at baseline was only five or six. The peak T cell response came first, and repertoires were sampled only after it. Close to half of all spike-specific TCRs reportedly target regions of the variants that are unmutated.

Libraries were prepared by immunoSEQ multiplex PCR; TCRdb keeps only in-frame clonotypes and omits some of them. The table includes about 110,000 clones, roughly 90% detected once. The clonotype was recovered from an adult who received the AZD1222 COVID-19 vaccine. Sequenced here: peripheral blood, sampled 28 days after the second AZD1222 dose. This rearrangement joins TRBV5-5 to TRBJ1-5; D gene uncertain. This chain's CDR3 is CASRSDITSNQPQHF. The CDR3 DNA is TGTGCCAGCAGGAGCGACATCACTAGCAATCAGCCCCAGCATTTT.